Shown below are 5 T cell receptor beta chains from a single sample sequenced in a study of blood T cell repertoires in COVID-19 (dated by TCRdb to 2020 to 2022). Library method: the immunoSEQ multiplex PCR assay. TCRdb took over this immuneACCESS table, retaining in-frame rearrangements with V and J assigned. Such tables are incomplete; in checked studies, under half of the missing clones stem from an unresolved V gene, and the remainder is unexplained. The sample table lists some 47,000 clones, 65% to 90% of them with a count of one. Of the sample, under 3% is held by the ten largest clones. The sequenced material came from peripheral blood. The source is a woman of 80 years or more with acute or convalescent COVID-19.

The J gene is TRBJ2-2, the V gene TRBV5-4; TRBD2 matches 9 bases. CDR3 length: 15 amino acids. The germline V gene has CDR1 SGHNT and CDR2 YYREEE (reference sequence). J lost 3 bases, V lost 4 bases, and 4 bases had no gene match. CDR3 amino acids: CASSPAGGDTGELFF. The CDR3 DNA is TGTGCCAGCAGCCCTGCGGGGGGGGACACCGGGGAGCTGTTTTTT.

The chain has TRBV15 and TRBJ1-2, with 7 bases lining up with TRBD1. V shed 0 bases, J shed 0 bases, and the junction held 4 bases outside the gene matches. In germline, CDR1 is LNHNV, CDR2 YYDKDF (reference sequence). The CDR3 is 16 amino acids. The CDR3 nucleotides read TGTGCCACCAGCAGAGAAGGGACAGCGACTAACTATGGCTACACCTTC. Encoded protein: CATSREGTATNYGYTF.

CDR3 in DNA: TGCAGTGTCGCGACTAGCGGGGGAAGTGAGGCCTACGAGCAGTACTTC. This codes for CSVATSGGSEAYEQYF. The J gene is TRBJ2-7, the V gene TRBV29-1, with TRBD2 matching 12 bases. The germline CDR1 and CDR2 sequences are SQVTM and ANQGSEA. The CDR3 has 16 residues.

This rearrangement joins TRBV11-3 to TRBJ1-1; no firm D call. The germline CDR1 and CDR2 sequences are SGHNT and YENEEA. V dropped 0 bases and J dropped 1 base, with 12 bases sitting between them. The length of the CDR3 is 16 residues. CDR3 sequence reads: CASSLDGRLSNTEAFF. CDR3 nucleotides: TGTGCCAGCAGCTTAGACGGAAGACTCTCGAACACTGAAGCTTTCTTT.

This chain's CDR3 is CASSSTGGSNSPLHF. As DNA, the CDR3 is TGTGCCAGCAGTTCGACAGGGGGCTCTAATTCACCCCTCCACTTT. The rearrangement uses TRBV27 and TRBJ1-6, with 10 bases that match TRBD1. The CDR3 extends over 15 amino acids. Germline trimming cut 4 bases from V and 6 bases from J; bases unmatched to any gene: 3. Germline-derived CDR1 and CDR2 are MNHEY and SMNVEV (reference sequence).